The next 12 T cell receptor beta chains were all read from a single sample in a study of identical twins. TCRdb ran MiXCR on the 5' RACE reads and lists one entry per CDR3 protein. Here the sample spans 600,000 to 800,000 distinct CDR3 sequences, approximately 22% being singletons. These data were likewise used in another study, on T cells expressing NK-cell markers.

Sequences were obtained from PBMCs. The receptors derive from a woman between 18 and 29 years old in good health.

This clonotype has a count of ten or more. This rearrangement joins TRBV10-2 to TRBJ2-2; D unresolved. Germline V gene sequence: CDR1 WSHSY, CDR2 SAAADI. The CDR3 sequence is 12 residues long. The V gene lost 8 bases and the J gene lost 4 bases, with 8 bases spanning the gap. In nucleotides, the CDR3 is TGCGCCAGCGAGCCCGGCACCGGGGAGCTGTTTTTT. Translating it yields CASEPGTGELFF.

The V gene is TRBV10-3, the J gene TRBJ1-2; D perhaps matches TRBD1 (5 bases). V lost 1 base and J 6 bases, leaving 12 bases between the germline ends. The CDR3 spans 14 residues. The V gene's germline CDR1 is ENHRY and CDR2 SYGVKD. The DNA for the CDR3 is TGTGCCATCAGTGAGTTCCGGGACGGAGATGGCTACACCTTC. Translation gives CAISEFRDGDGYTF.

The chain links TRBV10-3 to TRBJ2-1; TRBD2 matches at 12 bases. The CDR3 runs 14 residues. From germline, CDR1 is ENHRY and CDR2 SYGVKD. J lost 9 bases, V lost 5 bases, and 5 bases had no gene match. The CDR3 bases are TGTGCCATCAGTCTAGCGGGAGGGCCGGGTGAGCAGTTCTTC. Its translation is CAISLAGGPGEQFF.

The genes are TRBV6-2 or TRBV6-3 and TRBJ2-1, with 8 positions matching TRBD2. This CDR3 is 15 amino acids long. With V trimmed by 6 bases and J by 7 bases, 11 bases remained unmatched. The germline V gene has CDR1 MNHEY and CDR2 SVGEGT. CDR3 nucleotide sequence: TGTGCCAGCAGCTCCCCCGGCGGGAGGAAGAATGAGCAGTTCTTC. Protein: CASSSPGGRKNEQFF.

This clonotype appeared a few times. The V and J genes are TRBV20-1 and TRBJ2-4; no reliable D call. Germline loops: CDR1 DFQATT, CDR2 SNEGSKA (reference sequence). The CDR3 has 14 residues. V dropped 5 bases and J dropped 6 bases, with 17 bases sitting between them. CDR3 DNA: TGCAGTGCTTATGATCGAGACTGGATAAACATTCAGTACTTC. Protein sequence: CSAYDRDWINIQYF.

This clonotype was detected only a few times. The V gene is TRBV11-3, the J gene TRBJ1-2; D is perhaps TRBD1 (5 bases). Germline V lookup: CDR1 SGHNT, CDR2 YENEEA. The V gene lost 6 bases and the J gene lost 6 bases, with 17 bases spanning the gap. The CDR3 spans 14 residues. The chain's CDR3 is CASSSHSQGDGYTF. CDR3 DNA sequence: TGTGCCAGCAGTTCTCACAGTCAGGGAGATGGCTACACCTTC.

This clonotype was observed a handful of times. The chain joins TRBV30 to TRBJ1-5, with 7 bases that match TRBD1. The CDR3 length is 17 residues. Germline trimming cut 0 bases from V and 0 bases from J; bases unmatched to any gene: 8. Germline V CDR1 and CDR2: GTSNPN, SVGIG (reference sequence). The CDR3 DNA sequence: TGTGCCTGGAGTGTAAAGGGCAGGGGGAATAGCAATCAGCCCCAGCATTTT. This codes for CAWSVKGRGNSNQPQHF.

As regards this clonotype: Possible read error: a much larger clone is one base away. The CDR3 DNA sequence: TGTGCCAGCAGCCCGGAGGCCACAGTTACGCAGTATTTT. Protein sequence: CASSPEATVTQYF. The chain links TRBV7-9 to TRBJ2-3, with D perhaps matching TRBD2 (5 bases). CDR3 length: 13 amino acids. CDR1 is SEHNR and CDR2 is FQNEAQ in the germline V gene (reference sequence).

CDR3 loop: CSVDRQMGNEQFF. The CDR3 nucleotides are TGCAGCGTTGACCGGCAGATGGGTAATGAGCAGTTCTTC. The V gene is TRBV29-1, the J gene TRBJ2-1; D is unresolved. CDR1 is SQVTM and CDR2 is ANQGSEA in the germline V gene. V lost 3 bases, J lost 7 bases, and 13 bases lay in between. The CDR3 is 13 residues long.

The chain combines TRBV12-3 or TRBV12-4 with TRBJ2-7; perhaps TRBD2 as D (5 bases). V lost 5 bases to trimming and J lost 3 bases, with 14 bases between them. The CDR3 covers 14 residues. CDR3 sequence (DNA): TGTGCCAGCAGTCCCGGCCGGCGGGTCTACGAGCAGTACTTC. Protein sequence: CASSPGRRVYEQYF.

To note about this clonotype: One end of the junction is discordant with germline, which a read error may explain. CDR3 protein: CALRSGRDKNEQFF. For the CDR3, the DNA is TGTGCCCTCAGAAGCGGGAGGGATAAGAATGAGCAGTTCTTC. The rearrangement uses TRBV10-3 and TRBJ2-1; 10 bases agree with TRBD2. Germline CDR1 reads ENHRY; CDR2 reads SYGVKD. The CDR3 loop spans 14 amino acids.

The genes are TRBV10-3 and TRBJ2-3; unclear D gene. The germline V and J ends were trimmed by 10 bases and 0 bases, with 14 bases remaining between them. Germline V gene lookup returns CDR1 ENHRY and CDR2 SYGVKD. The CDR3 is 14 residues long. The CDR3 DNA is TGTGCCACCCGGACCGCTACTAGCACAGATACGCAGTATTTT. This gives the protein CATRTATSTDTQYF.